These 20 T cell receptor beta chains originate from one sample sequenced in a study of identical twins. TCRdb passed the 5' RACE reads through MiXCR, listing each CDR3 protein once. Among roughly 230,000 distinct CDR3 sequences, approximately 8.6% were seen once, and the ten largest hold less than 4%. In addition, the sample was reused for a study of yellow fever vaccine responses in identical twins.

The sample taken for sequencing was CD8+ T cells sorted from blood. The receptors stem from a woman aged 18-29 years in good health.

This chain connects TRBV7-9 to TRBJ2-3; either TRBD1 or TRBD2 may supply D (6 bases each). The CDR3 runs to 16 residues. Germline V gene sequence: CDR1 SEHNR, CDR2 FQNEAQ (reference sequence). V was trimmed by 4 bases and J by 3 bases, leaving 17 bases between them. In DNA form, the CDR3 reads TGTGCCAGCAGCTCCAGCTCGGAGGGGGTGACAGATACGCAGTATTTT. This codes for CASSSSSEGVTDTQYF. Full variable domain (rest looked up from reference TRBV7-9 and TRBJ2-3): DTGVSQNPRHKITKRGQNVTFRCDPISEHNRLYWYRQTLGQGPEFLTYFQNEAQLEKSRLLSDRFSAERPKGSFSTLEIQRTEQGDSAMYLCASSSSSEGVTDTQYFGPGTRLTVL.

This clonotype was seen a handful of times. The chain joins TRBV28 to TRBJ2-5; 7 positions match TRBD2. Germline assignment: CDR1 MDHEN and CDR2 SYDVKM. CDR3 length: 12 amino acids. The V segment lost 9 bases and the J segment 4 bases; nucleotides outside the gene matches: 5. CDR3 in DNA: TGTGCCAGTGAGCGGGGCGGAGAGACCCAGTACTTC. Amino acid sequence: CASERGGETQYF.

The rearrangement uses TRBV12-5 and TRBJ2-3; D unclear. V was pared by 7 bases and J by 5 bases, with 13 bases between. Per germline, CDR1 LGHNT and CDR2 FRNRAP. CDR3 length: 13 residues. As DNA, the CDR3 is TGTGCTAGTGACTCCGAAAAAGAAGATACGCAGTATTTT. It encodes CASDSEKEDTQYF. The full variable domain, its missing parts supplied by reference TRBV12-5 and TRBJ2-3, is DARVTQTPRHKVTEMGQEVTMRCQPILGHNTVFWYRQTMMQGLELLAYFRNRAPLDDSGMPKDRFSAEMPDATLATLKIQPSEPRDSAVYFCASDSEKEDTQYFGPGTRLTVL.

This clonotype was recorded many times. CDR3 protein: CASSPLASNTEAFF. CDR3 DNA sequence: TGTGCCAGCAGCCCCTTGGCCTCCAACACTGAAGCTTTCTTT. The V and J genes are TRBV7-9 and TRBJ1-1; unclear D gene. The length of the CDR3 is 14 residues. V was pared by 5 bases and J by 2 bases, with 12 bases between. Germline V lookup: CDR1 SEHNR, CDR2 FQNEAQ (reference sequence).

The chain combines TRBV7-9 with TRBJ1-2, with a tentative D call TRBD1 (5 bases). CDR1 and CDR2 from the germline V gene are SEHNR and FQNEAQ (reference sequence). V lost 1 base and J lost 4, with 13 bases in between. CDR3 length equals 15 residues. The CDR3: CASSLGPGSGYGYTF. The DNA of the CDR3 is TGTGCCAGCAGCTTAGGGCCAGGGTCGGGCTATGGCTACACCTTC.

This clonotype was counted ten times or more. The V gene is TRBV7-9, the J gene TRBJ2-1; TRBD2 might be the D (6 bases). The germline V and J ends were trimmed by 6 bases and 0 bases, with 12 bases remaining between them. The germline V gene has CDR1 SEHNR and CDR2 FQNEAQ (reference sequence). The CDR3 sequence is 15 residues long. The CDR3, as DNA: TGTGCCAGCAGGGACCGGGACTCCTCCTACAATGAGCAGTTCTTC. Residues: CASRDRDSSYNEQFF.

The chain carries TRBV6-2 or TRBV6-3 and TRBJ2-1; unclear D gene. Germline assignment: CDR1 MNHEY and CDR2 SVGEGT. This CDR3 spans 12 amino acids. Trimming stripped 2 bases from V and 15 bases from J, with 14 bases between. CDR3 nucleotides: TGTGCCAGCAGTTACCCTGGCCATATGGGGTTCTTC. It translates to CASSYPGHMGFF.

The chain recombines TRBV4-3 with TRBJ2-7, with D unclear. Trimming removed 6 bases from V and 1 base from J, with 13 bases in between. The CDR3 covers 14 residues. Germline V gene lookup returns CDR1 LGHNA and CDR2 YSLEER. CDR3 coding DNA: TGCGCCAGCAGTCCAGCCACTGTATCCTACGAGCAGTACTTC. Protein sequence: CASSPATVSYEQYF.

Ten or more counts support this clonotype. The V and J genes are TRBV10-2 and TRBJ2-2; D is uncertain. Germline CDR1 and CDR2: WSHSY and SAAADI. V lost 6 bases to trimming and J lost 4 bases, with 3 bases between them. The CDR3 sequence is 11 residues long. The CDR3 reads CASRFTGELFF. The CDR3 DNA is TGCGCCAGCAGGTTCACCGGGGAGCTGTTTTTT.

This clonotype was detected ten times or more. The chain recombines TRBV24-1 with TRBJ2-5, with 9 bases aligning to TRBD2. Germline CDR1 and CDR2: KGHDR and SFDVKD. Trimming at V came to 4 bases and at J to 3 bases, leaving 8 bases not matched to a gene. The CDR3 totals 16 residues. CDR3 loop: CATSEPAGGGEETQYF. The CDR3 nucleotides read TGTGCCACCAGTGAACCAGCGGGAGGAGGCGAAGAGACCCAGTACTTC.

Ten or more counts support this clonotype. CDR3 nucleotides: TGCGCCAGCAGCCCGGGACAGGGGGCTCGGGAGCAGTACTTC. Translation gives CASSPGQGAREQYF. The chain couples TRBV5-1 to TRBJ2-7; TRBD1 aligns across 12 bases. The J segment lost 7 bases and the V segment lost 4 bases, leaving 6 bases of the junction unmatched. In germline, CDR1 is SGHRS, CDR2 YFSETQ. This CDR3 is built from 14 residues.

V usage is TRBV7-6 and J usage is TRBJ2-3; possibly TRBD2 for D (5 bases). V was cut by 5 bases and J by 3 bases, with 21 bases left in between. Germline V lookup: CDR1 SGHVS, CDR2 FNYEAQ. This CDR3 region has 17 residues. The CDR3 DNA reads TGTGCCAGCAGCCCTAGGACTGGTGGGCCCAAAACAGATACGCAGTATTTT. Translated, it gives CASSPRTGGPKTDTQYF.

This clonotype has only a few counts. The rearrangement links TRBV4-1 to TRBJ2-1; D not certain. V lost 3 bases and J lost 9, with 6 bases in between. Germline V lookup: CDR1 MGHRA, CDR2 YSYEKL. The CDR3 loop spans 11 amino acids. The CDR3 region is CASSHMGEQFF. The DNA for the CDR3 is TGCGCCAGCAGCCATATGGGTGAGCAGTTCTTC.

The V and J genes are TRBV6-1 and TRBJ2-3; TRBD2 aligns across 8 bases. The V gene's germline CDR1 is MNHNS and CDR2 SASEGT. The ends lost 5 bases at V and 3 bases at J; junction bases unmatched: 16. The CDR3 is 18 residues long. The DNA for the CDR3 is TGTGCCAGCAGTCCCTTCCCCAGCGGGAGTCTTGGAACAGATACGCAGTATTTT. Translation: CASSPFPSGSLGTDTQYF.

The chain couples TRBV29-1 to TRBJ2-1; no clear D. Germline V gene lookup returns CDR1 SQVTM and CDR2 ANQGSEA. The CDR3 extends over 14 amino acids. The CDR3 reads CRAAELYSYNEQFF. CDR3 DNA: TGCAGAGCTGCCGAGCTCTACTCCTACAATGAGCAGTTCTTC.

Judged by abundance, this clonotype is medium-sized (0.01 to 0.1%). The V gene is TRBV4-3, the J gene TRBJ2-7, with D possibly being TRBD1 (6 bases). The germline V gene encodes CDR1 LGHNA and CDR2 YSLEER. The CDR3 has 16 amino acids. V lost 0 bases and J lost 0, with 12 bases in between. The CDR3 protein is CASSQDFGQPSYEQYF. In DNA, the CDR3 is TGCGCCAGCAGCCAAGATTTCGGACAGCCCTCCTACGAGCAGTACTTC.

The table lists this clonotype with a few counts. V gene TRBV28 combines with J gene TRBJ1-1; tentative D call: TRBD1 (6 bases). The CDR3 length is 14 residues. Per the germline V gene, CDR1 is MDHEN and CDR2 is SYDVKM. V gave up 3 bases and J gave up 2 bases, with 10 bases separating them. CDR3 coding DNA: TGTGCCAGCAGTTTTGTCAGGGGTAACACTGAAGCTTTCTTT. Translation: CASSFVRGNTEAFF.

This clonotype was counted many times. The rearrangement links TRBV18 to TRBJ2-1; 7 bases match TRBD2. The CDR3 totals 14 residues. CDR1 is KGHSH, CDR2 LQKENI, per germline. The J segment lost 6 bases and the V segment lost 1 base, leaving 3 bases of the junction unmatched. CDR3 in DNA: TGTGCCAGCTCACCACAGGGGAGGGTCAATGAGCAGTTCTTC. Amino acids: CASSPQGRVNEQFF.

This clonotype was detected many times. The chain has TRBV5-6 and TRBJ2-2; perhaps TRBD1 as D (6 bases). The CDR3 spans 14 residues. The germline CDR1 and CDR2 sequences are SGHDT and YYEEEE. V lost 6 bases and J 3 bases, leaving 12 bases between the germline ends. Here the CDR3 DNA reads TGTGCCAGCACCCTGGCAGGGGACACCGGGGAGCTGTTTTTT. This encodes CASTLAGDTGELFF.

The gene calls are TRBV10-3 and TRBJ2-1; 7 bases map to TRBD2. V was clipped by 7 bases and J by 9 bases; unmatched bases: 6. The CDR3 is 12 residues long. Germline loops: CDR1 ENHRY, CDR2 SYGVKD. The CDR3 region has the DNA TGTGCCATCACCCCGGGGGGTATTGAGCAGTTCTTC. The encoded protein is CAITPGGIEQFF.